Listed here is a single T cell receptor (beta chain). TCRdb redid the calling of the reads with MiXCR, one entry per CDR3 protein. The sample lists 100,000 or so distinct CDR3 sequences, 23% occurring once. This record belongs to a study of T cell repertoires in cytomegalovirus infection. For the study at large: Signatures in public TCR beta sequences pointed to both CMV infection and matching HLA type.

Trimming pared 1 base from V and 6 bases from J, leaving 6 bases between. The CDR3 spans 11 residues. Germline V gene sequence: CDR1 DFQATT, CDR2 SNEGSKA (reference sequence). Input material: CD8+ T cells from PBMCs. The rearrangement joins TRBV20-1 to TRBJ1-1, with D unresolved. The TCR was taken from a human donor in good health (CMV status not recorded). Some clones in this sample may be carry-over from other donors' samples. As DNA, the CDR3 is TGCAGTGCTAGAGTGAGGGCTGAAGCTTTCTTT. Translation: CSARVRAEAFF.